This T cell receptor (beta chain) comes out of a study of shared clonotypes between healthy human individuals. For the study at large: Per-donor plates numbered three CD4 naive, three CD4 memory, two CD8 naive and one CD8 memory. General observations from the study: Generation probabilities were higher for clonotypes shared across all four sorted-subset donors than for unshared ones.

An even split of each subset's genomic DNA across several immunoSEQ plates was performed. The assay was immunoSEQ multiplex PCR, and TCRdb's table has in-frame clones only and misses some. The repertoire holds about 2 million clones, with just under 95% as singletons. On this clone itself: Its antigen is undetermined.

Looked up from germline, CDR1 is SGDLS and CDR2 is YYNGEE. The CDR3 covers 15 residues. V lost 7 bases to trimming and J lost 2 bases, with 18 bases between them. Naive CD8 cells were CD45RO-negative, positively selected for CCR7, excluding terminally differentiated effector memory CD45RA+ cells. This chain uses TRBV9 with TRBJ1-2, with D perhaps TRBD1 (5 bases). This receptor was obtained from a man younger than 35 in good health. The sequenced material came from naive CD8+ T cells sorted from blood. This CDR3 is CASCSPGILNYGYTF. CDR3 coding DNA: TGTGCCAGCTGCTCCCCAGGGATCCTAAACTATGGCTACACCTTC.